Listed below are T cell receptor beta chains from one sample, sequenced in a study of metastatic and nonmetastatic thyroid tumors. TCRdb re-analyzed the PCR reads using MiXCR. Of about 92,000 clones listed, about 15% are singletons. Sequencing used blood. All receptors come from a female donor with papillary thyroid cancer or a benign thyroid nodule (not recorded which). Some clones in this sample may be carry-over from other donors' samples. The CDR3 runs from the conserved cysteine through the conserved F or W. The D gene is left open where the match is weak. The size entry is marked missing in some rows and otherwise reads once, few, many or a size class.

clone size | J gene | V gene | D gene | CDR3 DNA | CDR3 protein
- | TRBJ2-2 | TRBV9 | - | TGTGCCAGCAGCTCCCCGGGACTGAGCACCGGGGAGCTGTTTTTT | CASSSPGLSTGELFF
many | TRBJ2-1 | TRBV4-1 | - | TGCGCCAGCAGCCAAGCCGGGAGCTCCTACAATGAGCAGTTCTTC | CASSQAGSSYNEQFF
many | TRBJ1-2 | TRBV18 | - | TGTGCCAGTTCACCCACCGCGGACGGGGAGGGCTACACCTTC | CASSPTADGEGYTF
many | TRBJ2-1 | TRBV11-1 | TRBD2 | TGTGCCAGCAGCTTAGGGGGGGGGAATGAGCAGTTCTTC | CASSLGGGNEQFF
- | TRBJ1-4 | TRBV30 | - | TGTGCCTGGAGTGTACCAGGCGGAAAACTGTTTTTT | CAWSVPGGKLFF
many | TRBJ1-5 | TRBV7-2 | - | TGTGCCAGCAGCTTAGCAGGATGGAATAGCAATCAGCCCCAGCATTTT | CASSLAGWNSNQPQHF
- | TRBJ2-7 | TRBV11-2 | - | TGTGACAGCAGCTTAGTTGAGGGGGGATCCGAGCAGTACTTC | CDSSLVEGGSEQYF
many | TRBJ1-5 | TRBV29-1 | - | TGCAGCGTTGCAAAAGGTATTGGGGTCAATCAGCCCCAGCATTTT | CSVAKGIGVNQPQHF
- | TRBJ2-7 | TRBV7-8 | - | TGTGCCAGCAGCTTATGCAGGGGTGTCGAGCAGTACTTC | CASSLCRGVEQYF
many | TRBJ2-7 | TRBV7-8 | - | TGTGCCAGCAGCTCCCAGCGGTCCTACGAGCAGTACTTC | CASSSQRSYEQYF
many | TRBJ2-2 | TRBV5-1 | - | TGCGCCAGCAGCCCGGGGGGCAGTGATCCTCTCACCGGGGAGCTGTTTTTT | CASSPGGSDPLTGELFF
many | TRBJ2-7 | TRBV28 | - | TGTGCCAGCAGTACCGTACGCTACGAGCAGTACTTC | CASSTVRYEQYF
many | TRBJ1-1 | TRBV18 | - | TGTGCCAGCTCCACCAACGCGGATAACACTGAAGCTTTCTTT | CASSTNADNTEAFF
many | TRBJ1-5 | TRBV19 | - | TGTGCCAGTACGGGGGCTTGGAATCAGCCCCAGCATTTT | CASTGAWNQPQHF
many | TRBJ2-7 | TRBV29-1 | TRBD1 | TGCAGCGTGGGACAGGGGGTCTCCTACGAGCAGTACTTC | CSVGQGVSYEQYF
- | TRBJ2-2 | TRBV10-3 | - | TGTGCCATTAGTCCCTATCAGTGGGGGGGCAGGGGGAACACCGGGGAGCTGTTTTTT | CAISPYQWGGRGNTGELFF
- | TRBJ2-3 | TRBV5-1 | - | TGCGCCAGCAGCTTGGAGCAGGCGACGCGGGCAGATACGCAGTATTTT | CASSLEQATRADTQYF
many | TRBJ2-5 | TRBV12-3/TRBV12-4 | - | TGTGCCAGCAGTTGGGGGTCATTTGAGACCCAGTACTTC | CASSWGSFETQYF
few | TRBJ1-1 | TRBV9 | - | TGTGCCAGCTCAGGAACTGAAGCTTTCTTT | CASSGTEAFF
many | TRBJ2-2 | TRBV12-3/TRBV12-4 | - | TGTGCCAGCAGTTCGGAGACTAACGGGGAGCTGTTTTTT | CASSSETNGELFF
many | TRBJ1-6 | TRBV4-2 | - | TGTGCCAGCAGCCAAGTAAGAGAGTCACCCCTCCACTTT | CASSQVRESPLHF
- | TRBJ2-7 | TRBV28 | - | TGTGCCAGCAGTAAGGGTTTTTTGTGGGCATCCTACGAGCAGTACTTC | CASSKGFLWASYEQYF
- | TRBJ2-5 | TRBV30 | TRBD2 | TGTGCCTGGATTACGAGCGGGGGGGCAGGAGAGACCCAGTACTTC | CAWITSGGAGETQYF
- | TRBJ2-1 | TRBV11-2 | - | TGTGCCAGCAGCTTAGATAAGGGCCAGCGGTGGGGGCAAAATGAGCAGTTCTTC | CASSLDKGQRWGQNEQFF
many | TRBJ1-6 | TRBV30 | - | TGTGCCTGGAGTCAGGAGGCGAAGGCTTCACCCCTCCACTTT | CAWSQEAKASPLHF
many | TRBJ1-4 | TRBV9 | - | TGTGCCAGCAGCGTAGTCCCAGGTGGGAATGAAAAACTGTTCTTT | CASSVVPGGNEKLFF
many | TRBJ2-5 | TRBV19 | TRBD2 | TGTGCCAGTAACGGGGGGGCCCAAGAGACCCAGTACTTC | CASNGGAQETQYF
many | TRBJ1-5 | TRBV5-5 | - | TGTGCCAGCAGCTTAAGTTACAATCAGCCCCAGCATTTT | CASSLSYNQPQHF
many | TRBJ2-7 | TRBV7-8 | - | TGTGCCAGCAGCTCAGGACGATTCTACGAGCAGTACTTC | CASSSGRFYEQYF
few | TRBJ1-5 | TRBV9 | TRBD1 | TGTGCCAGCTCCGCAGGGGGACAGGGGGTTCATCCCCAGCATTTT | CASSAGGQGVHPQHF
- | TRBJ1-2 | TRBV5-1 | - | TGCGCCAGCAGACCAGGGGTGGATGGCTACACCTTC | CASRPGVDGYTF
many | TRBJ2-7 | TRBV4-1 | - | TGCGCCAGCAGCCAAGCGAACAAGGGGCTTACCTACGAGCAGTACTTC | CASSQANKGLTYEQYF
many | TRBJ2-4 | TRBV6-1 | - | TGTGCCAGCGGGGACCGCTCAAACATTCAGTACTTC | CASGDRSNIQYF
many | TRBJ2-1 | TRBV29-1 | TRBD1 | TGCAGCGCCGAGGGACAGGGGGAAACGTCCCAGTTCTTC | CSAEGQGETSQFF
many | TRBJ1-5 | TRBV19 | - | TGTGCCAGTAGTATAATGGCGGGAAATAGCAATCAGCCCCAGCATTTT | CASSIMAGNSNQPQHF
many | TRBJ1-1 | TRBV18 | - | TGTGCCAGCTCACCGGGAAGGGGGTTGGTCACTGAAGCTTTCTTT | CASSPGRGLVTEAFF
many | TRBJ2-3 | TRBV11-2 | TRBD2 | TGTGCCAGCAGCTTAGACGGGGGGGCCACAGATACGCAGTATTTT | CASSLDGGATDTQYF
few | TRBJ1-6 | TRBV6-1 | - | TGTGCCAGCAGTACCGATGCACAATCACCCCTCCACTTT | CASSTDAQSPLHF
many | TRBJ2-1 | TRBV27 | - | TGTGCCAGCAGTTTTGGACGAAACAATGAGCAGTTCTTC | CASSFGRNNEQFF
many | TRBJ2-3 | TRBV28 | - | TGTGCCAGCAGTCAGGACACCCCGGATACGCAGTATTTT | CASSQDTPDTQYF